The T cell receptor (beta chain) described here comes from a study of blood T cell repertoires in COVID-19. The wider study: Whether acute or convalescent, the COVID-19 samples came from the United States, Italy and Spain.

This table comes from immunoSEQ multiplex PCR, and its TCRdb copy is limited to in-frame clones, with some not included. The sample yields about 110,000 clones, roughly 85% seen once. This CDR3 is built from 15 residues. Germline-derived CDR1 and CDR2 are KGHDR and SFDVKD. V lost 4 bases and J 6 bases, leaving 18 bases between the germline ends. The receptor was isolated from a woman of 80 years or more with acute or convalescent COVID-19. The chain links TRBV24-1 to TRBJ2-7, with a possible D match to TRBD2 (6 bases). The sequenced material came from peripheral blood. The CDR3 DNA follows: TGTGCCACCAGTGACGGGACTTCAGATCTCGGCGAGCAGTACTTC. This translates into CATSDGTSDLGEQYF.